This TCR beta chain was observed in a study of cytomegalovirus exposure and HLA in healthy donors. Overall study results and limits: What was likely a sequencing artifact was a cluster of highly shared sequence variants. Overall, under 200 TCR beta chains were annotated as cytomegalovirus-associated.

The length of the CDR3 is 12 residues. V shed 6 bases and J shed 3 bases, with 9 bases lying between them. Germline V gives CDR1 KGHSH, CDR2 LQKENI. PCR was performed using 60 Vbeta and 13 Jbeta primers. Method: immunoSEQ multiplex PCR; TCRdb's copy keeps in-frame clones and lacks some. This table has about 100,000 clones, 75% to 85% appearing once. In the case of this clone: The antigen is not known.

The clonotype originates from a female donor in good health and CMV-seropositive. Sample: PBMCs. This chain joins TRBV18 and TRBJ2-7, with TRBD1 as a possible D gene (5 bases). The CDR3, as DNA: TGTGCCAGCTCTCGTGACAGCTACGAGCAGTACTTC. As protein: CASSRDSYEQYF.